The entry below gives a single T cell receptor (beta chain) sequence along with its context. Its specificity is unknown. Germline CDR1 is MDHEN and CDR2 is SYDVKM. The CDR3 spans 15 residues. V lost 7 bases, J lost 4 bases, and 8 bases stayed unmatched. The sample originates from a study of cytomegalovirus exposure and HLA in healthy donors. Primers included in the PCR were 60 Vbeta and 13 Jbeta primers. In the original analysis: In a later analysis, of around 80 million unique beta chains, 9 million to 11 million appeared in at least two donors. Repertoires were generated with immunoSEQ multiplex PCR, while TCRdb's copy carries only in-frame clones and drops some. V, J and clone size reflect that table, while D and trimming were determined from the DNA. The sample holds about 62,000 clones, approximately 75% seen once. Study conclusions and caveats: Analyzed later, most CMV-associated TCR beta chains appeared HLA-restricted. Some TCR beta chains (roughly 160 of them) were listed as cytomegalovirus-associated. The study found most TCR sequences rare, yet found some public TCRs in many donors.

This clonotype was sampled from a woman in her 30s in good health and CMV-seronegative. This rearrangement joins TRBV28 to TRBJ2-3; 10 bases align to TRBD2. The specimen was PBMCs. CDR3 bases: TGTGCCAGCACCCCAAGGCTAGCGGGGGCAGATACGCAGTATTTT. Its protein product is CASTPRLAGADTQYF.